This T cell receptor beta chain appears in the sequencing data of a study of tumor and adjacent non-tumor tissue in lung cancer. Study at large: Patients comprised about a dozen adenocarcinoma, a couple of squamous cell carcinoma and 1 small cell lung cancer. The patients, 10 to 11 men and roughly 5 women, were roughly 30 to 80 with stage I to III disease. On average, productive TCRbeta reads reached a few million per sample.

No cell sorting was done before RNA was extracted from the tissue. Donors were chemotherapy-naive, newly diagnosed lung cancer surgical patients in China, August–late 2014. There are 15 residues in the CDR3. The germline gives CDR1 SGHAT, CDR2 FQDESV (reference sequence). TCRbeta libraries were built with three rounds of nested PCR, modified from ARM-PCR. MiXCR, applied by TCRdb to the multiplex PCR reads, yields one record per CDR3 protein. The sample contains about 76,000 distinct CDR3 sequences, less than 75% of which appear only once. Comment on this clonotype: The CDR3 does not close with the conserved phenylalanine or tryptophan, likely indicating a read error.

Specimen: lung tumor tissue. This chain links TRBV11-1 with TRBJ2-2, with a possible D match to TRBD1 (6 bases). The sequence was obtained from a woman aged 70-85 years with non-small cell lung cancer. CDR3 region: CVSSLTGHLAGELFL. CDR3 nucleotide sequence: TGTGTCAGCAGCTTAACGGGACACCTTGCCGGGGAGCTGTTTTTA.